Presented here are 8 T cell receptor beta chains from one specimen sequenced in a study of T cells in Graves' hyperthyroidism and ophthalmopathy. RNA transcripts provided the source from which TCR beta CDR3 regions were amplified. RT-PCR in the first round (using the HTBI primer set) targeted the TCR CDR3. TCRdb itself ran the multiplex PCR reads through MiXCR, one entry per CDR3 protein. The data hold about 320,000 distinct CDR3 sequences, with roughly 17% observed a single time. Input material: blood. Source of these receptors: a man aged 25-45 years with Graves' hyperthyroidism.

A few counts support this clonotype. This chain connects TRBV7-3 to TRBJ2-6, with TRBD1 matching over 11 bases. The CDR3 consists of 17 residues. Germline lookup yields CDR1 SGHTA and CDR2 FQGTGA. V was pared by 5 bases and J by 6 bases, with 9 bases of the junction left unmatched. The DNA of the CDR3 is TGTGCCAGCAGCCCGCGGACAGGGGGCCTTATGGCCAACGTCCTGACTTTC. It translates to CASSPRTGGLMANVLTF.

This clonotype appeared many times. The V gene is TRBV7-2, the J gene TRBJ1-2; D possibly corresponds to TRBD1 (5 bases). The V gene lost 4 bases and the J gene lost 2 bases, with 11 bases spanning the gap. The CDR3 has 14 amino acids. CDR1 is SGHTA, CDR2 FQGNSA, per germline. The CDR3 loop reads CASSSQETNYGYTF. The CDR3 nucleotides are TGTGCCAGCAGCTCACAGGAGACCAACTATGGCTACACCTTC.

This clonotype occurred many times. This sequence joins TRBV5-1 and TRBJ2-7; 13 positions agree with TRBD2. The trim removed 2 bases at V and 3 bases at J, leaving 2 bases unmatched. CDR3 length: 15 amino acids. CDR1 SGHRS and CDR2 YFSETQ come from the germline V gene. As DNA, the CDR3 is TGCGCCAGCAGCTTCACTAGCGGGAGGGACTACGAGCAGTACTTC. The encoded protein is CASSFTSGRDYEQYF.

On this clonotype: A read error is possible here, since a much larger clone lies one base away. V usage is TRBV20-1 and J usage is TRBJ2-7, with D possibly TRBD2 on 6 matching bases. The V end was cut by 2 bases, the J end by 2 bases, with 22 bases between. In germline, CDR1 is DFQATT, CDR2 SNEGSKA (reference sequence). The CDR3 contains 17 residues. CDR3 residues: CSARIESEGGTTYEQYF. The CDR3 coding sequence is TGCAGTGCTAGAATCGAGTCGGAGGGAGGAACGACCTACGAGCAGTACTTC.

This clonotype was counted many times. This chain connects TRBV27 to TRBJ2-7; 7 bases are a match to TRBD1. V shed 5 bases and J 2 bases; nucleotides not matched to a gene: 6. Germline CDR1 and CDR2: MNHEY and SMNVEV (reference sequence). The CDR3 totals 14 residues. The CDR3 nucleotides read TGTGCCAGCAGTAGGGGGACAGTCCCCTACGAGCAGTACTTC. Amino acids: CASSRGTVPYEQYF.

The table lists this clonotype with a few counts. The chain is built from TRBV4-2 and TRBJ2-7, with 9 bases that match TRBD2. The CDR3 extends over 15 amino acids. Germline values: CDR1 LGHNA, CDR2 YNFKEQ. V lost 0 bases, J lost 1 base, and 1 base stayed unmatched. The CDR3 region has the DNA TGTGCCAGCAGCCAAGATCTAGCGGGATCCTACGAGCAGTACTTC. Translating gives CASSQDLAGSYEQYF.

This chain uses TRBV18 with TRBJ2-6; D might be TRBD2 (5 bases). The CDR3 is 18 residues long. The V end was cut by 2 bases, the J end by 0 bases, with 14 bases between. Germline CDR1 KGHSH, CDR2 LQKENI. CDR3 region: CASSPAGGRSSGANVLTF. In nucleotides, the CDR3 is TGTGCCAGCTCACCAGCTGGCGGGCGGAGCTCTGGGGCCAACGTCCTGACTTTC.

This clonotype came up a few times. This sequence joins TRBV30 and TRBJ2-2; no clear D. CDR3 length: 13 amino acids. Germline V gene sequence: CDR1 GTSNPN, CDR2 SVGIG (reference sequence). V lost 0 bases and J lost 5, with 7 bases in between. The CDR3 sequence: CAWSVRVTGELFF. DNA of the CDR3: TGTGCCTGGAGTGTACGGGTGACCGGGGAGCTGTTTTTT. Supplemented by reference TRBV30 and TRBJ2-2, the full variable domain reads SQTIHQWPATLVQPVGSPLSLECTVEGTSNPNLYWYRQAAGRGLQLLFYSVGIGQISSEVPQNLSASRPQDRQFILSSKKLLLSDSGFYLCAWSVRVTGELFFGEGSRLTVL.